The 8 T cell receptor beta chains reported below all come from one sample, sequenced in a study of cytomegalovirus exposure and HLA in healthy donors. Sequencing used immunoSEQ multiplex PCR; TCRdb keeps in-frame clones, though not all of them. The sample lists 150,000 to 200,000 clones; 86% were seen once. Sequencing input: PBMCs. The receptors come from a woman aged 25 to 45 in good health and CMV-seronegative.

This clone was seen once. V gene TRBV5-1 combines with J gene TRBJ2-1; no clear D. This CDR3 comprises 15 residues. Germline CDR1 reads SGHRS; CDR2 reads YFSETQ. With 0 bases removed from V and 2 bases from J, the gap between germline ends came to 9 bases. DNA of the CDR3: TGCGCCAGCAGCTTGGCACCTAGTACCTACAATGAGCAGTTCTTC. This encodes CASSLAPSTYNEQFF.

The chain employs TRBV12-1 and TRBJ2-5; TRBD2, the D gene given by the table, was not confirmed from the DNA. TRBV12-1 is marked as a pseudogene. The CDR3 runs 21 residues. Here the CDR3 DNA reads TGTGCCAGCAGCTTTGTGTCAGCGGGGGGACCTAGTAATTTGTACCAAGAGACCCAGTACTTC. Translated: CASSFVSAGGPSNLYQETQYF.

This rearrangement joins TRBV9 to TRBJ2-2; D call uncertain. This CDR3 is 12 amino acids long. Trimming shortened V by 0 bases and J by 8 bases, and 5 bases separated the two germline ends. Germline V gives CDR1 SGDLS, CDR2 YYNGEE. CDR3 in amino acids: CASSVASGELFF. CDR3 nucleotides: TGTGCCAGCAGCGTAGCCTCGGGGGAGCTGTTTTTT.

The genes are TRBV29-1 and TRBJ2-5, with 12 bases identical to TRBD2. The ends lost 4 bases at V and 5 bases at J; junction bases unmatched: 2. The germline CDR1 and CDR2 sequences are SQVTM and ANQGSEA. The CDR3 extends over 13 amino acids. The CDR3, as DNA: TGCAGCGTTGCTACTAGCGGGGGGGAGACCCAGTACTTC. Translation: CSVATSGGETQYF.

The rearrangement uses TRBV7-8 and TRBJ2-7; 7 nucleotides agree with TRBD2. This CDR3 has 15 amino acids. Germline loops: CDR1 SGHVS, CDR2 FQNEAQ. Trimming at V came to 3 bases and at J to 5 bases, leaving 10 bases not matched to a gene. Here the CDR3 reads CASSFYVGGPNEQYF. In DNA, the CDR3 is TGTGCCAGCAGCTTTTACGTGGGAGGGCCGAACGAGCAGTACTTC.

In DNA form, the CDR3 reads TGTGCCAGCAGATGGGTGAACACTGAAGCTTTCTTT. Protein sequence: CASRWVNTEAFF. The chain uses TRBV2 and TRBJ1-1; D remains ambiguous. V lost 6 bases to trimming and J lost 0 bases, with 5 bases between them. This CDR3 spans 12 amino acids. The germline CDR1 and CDR2 sequences are SNHLY and FYNNEI.

The CDR3 DNA sequence: TGTGCTAGTGGTTTGGGCGGGGGGCTTGTCAAGGAGCAGTTCTTC. It yields the protein CASGLGGGLVKEQFF. V gene TRBV12-5 combines with J gene TRBJ2-1; 8 nucleotides align to TRBD2. Germline CDR1 and CDR2: LGHNT and FRNRAP. V shed 1 base, J shed 10 bases, and the junction held 9 bases outside the gene matches. The CDR3 covers 15 residues.

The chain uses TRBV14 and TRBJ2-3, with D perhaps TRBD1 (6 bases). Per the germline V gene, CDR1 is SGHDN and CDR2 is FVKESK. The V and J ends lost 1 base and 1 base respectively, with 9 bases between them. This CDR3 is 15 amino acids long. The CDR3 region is CASSQVEGGTDTQYF. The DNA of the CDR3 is TGTGCCAGCAGCCAAGTTGAGGGGGGCACAGATACGCAGTATTTT.